These T cell receptor beta chains were read from a single sample in a study of identifying expanded T cells in peripheral blood. Assay: immunoSEQ multiplex PCR; the TCRdb copy retains only in-frame clones and omits some. This sample yields about 78,000 clones, of which 70% to 90% are seen a single time; around 17% belongs to the top ten. The source material was blood. The receptor set was obtained from a person aged 18 to 75 in good health. Both conserved end residues are part of each CDR3. The order of the fields is clone size, CDR3 length, D gene, J gene, V gene, CDR3 DNA, CDR3 protein. D genes are given only for firm matches. Not every row has a clone size; where given, it reads once, few, many or a size class.

- 15 - TRBJ2-3 TRBV7-8 TGTGCCAGCAGCTTAGACGGCAAGGGCACAGATACGCAGTATTTT CASSLDGKGTDTQYF
- 20 - TRBJ2-2 TRBV10-2 TGCGCCAGCCGGGGAAGGTTCTCTAGGTCAGGGTGGGAGAACACCGGGGAGCTGTTTTTT CASRGRFSRSGWENTGELFF
- 15 - TRBJ1-6 TRBV19 TGTGCCAGTAGCTGGGACGCGGCCTCCCCTTCACCCCTCCACTTT CASSWDAASPSPLHF
- 15 TRBD1 TRBJ2-1 TRBV6-5 TGTGCCAGCAGTTACGTGCAGGGGGCAAACAATGAGCAGTTCTTC CASSYVQGANNEQFF
once 15 - TRBJ2-5 TRBV19 TGTGCCAGTAGCGACAGCTGGGGCTTCCAAGAGACCCAGTACTTC CASSDSWGFQETQYF
- 15 - TRBJ2-5 TRBV15 TGTGCCACCAGCAAAGACAGTGGGGGCCCAGAGACCCAGTACTTC CATSKDSGGPETQYF
- 14 - TRBJ2-1 TRBV29-1 TGCAGCGTTGAAGGAGGACACAGGGTTAGTGAGCAGTTCTTC CSVEGGHRVSEQFF
- 15 - TRBJ2-1 TRBV4-3 TGCGCCAGCAGCTTGGTCCCGAGCTCCTACAATGAGCAGTTCTTC CASSLVPSSYNEQFF
- 14 TRBD2 TRBJ2-7 TRBV7-2 TGTGCCAGCAGCCCTGCCGGACTAGCCTACGAGCAGTACTTC CASSPAGLAYEQYF
- 17 TRBD2 TRBJ2-5 TRBV5-8 TGTGCCAGCAGCCCCGGACTAGCGGGGGGAAGTGGAGAGACCCAGTACTTC CASSPGLAGGSGETQYF
- 11 - TRBJ2-7 TRBV9 TGTGCCAGCGGACAGTTCCCCGAGCAGTACTTC CASGQFPEQYF
- 11 - TRBJ1-1 TRBV20-1 TGCAGTGCCGGCACGAACACTGAAGCTTTCTTT CSAGTNTEAFF
- 14 - TRBJ2-7 TRBV11-1 TGTGCCAGCAGCGGGGGGACGGTATCCTACGAGCAGTACTTC CASSGGTVSYEQYF
- 15 - TRBJ2-1 TRBV7-9 TGTGCCAGCAGCCCGGACTGGGGACCCTACAATGAGCAGTTCTTC CASSPDWGPYNEQFF
few 14 - TRBJ1-5 TRBV2 TGTGCCAGCAGTTGGGGGAGCAGCAATCAGCCCCAGCATTTT CASSWGSSNQPQHF
- 14 - TRBJ1-2 TRBV2 TGTGCCAGCAGTGACTACCACGAAAACTATGGCTACACCTTC CASSDYHENYGYTF
- 15 TRBD1 TRBJ2-4 TRBV29-1 TGCAGCGCCAACCCGGGACAGGGATACCTAAACATTCAGTACTTC CSANPGQGYLNIQYF
- 16 TRBD1 TRBJ2-7 TRBV6-6 TGTGCCAGCAGCTCCTCTCCGGGACAGGGGAACTACGAGCAGTACTTC CASSSSPGQGNYEQYF
- 13 - TRBJ2-5 TRBV5-6 TGTGCCAGCAGCTTAAAGAGTTCAGAGACCCAGTACTTC CASSLKSSETQYF
- 15 - TRBJ1-1 TRBV27 TGTGCCAGCAGTTTCAGTTGGGACCCTGACACTGAAGCTTTCTTT CASSFSWDPDTEAFF
- 13 - TRBJ1-2 TRBV18 TGTGCCAGCTCACCACAGGGTTCTAATGGCTACACCTTC CASSPQGSNGYTF
few 15 - TRBJ2-3 TRBV9 TGTGCCAGCAGCGTAGTGAGGGGGAGCACAGATACGCAGTATTTT CASSVVRGSTDTQYF
- 11 - TRBJ2-2 TRBV7-9 TGTGCCATCACAGGGTCCGGGGAGCTGTTTTTT CAITGSGELFF
- 14 - TRBJ1-1 TRBV7-2 TGTGCCAGCAGCTTAGCAGGGACGAACACTGAAGCTTTCTTT CASSLAGTNTEAFF
- 14 - TRBJ2-5 TRBV7-2 TGTGCCAGCAGCTTAGTTTGGGGAGGAGAGACCCAGTACTTC CASSLVWGGETQYF
- 14 - TRBJ2-5 TRBV11-2 TGTGCCAGCAGCAGAAAGTTCTATGGAGAGACCCAGTACTTC CASSRKFYGETQYF
- 17 TRBD1 TRBJ1-6 TRBV19 TGTGCCAGTAACCGGGACAGGCGACTCTCCTATAATTCACCCCTCCACTTT CASNRDRRLSYNSPLHF
once 12 - TRBJ1-2 TRBV19 TGTGCCAGTAGGGGGCAGGTCTATGGCTACACCTTC CASRGQVYGYTF
- 14 - TRBJ1-1 TRBV25-1 TGTGCCAGCAGTGAATGGGGTATAGCGGCTGAAGCTTTCTTT CASSEWGIAAEAFF
- 15 TRBD1 TRBJ1-6 TRBV5-6 TGTGCCAGCAGCTGGTATGGGACAGGGGAATCACCCCTCCACTTT CASSWYGTGESPLHF
- 14 - TRBJ2-1 TRBV19 TGTGCCAGTACCCGGGGGCCCGCCTACAATGAGCAGTTCTTC CASTRGPAYNEQFF
once 13 TRBD2 TRBJ2-7 TRBV29-1 TGCAGCGTTGCGGGACTAGCGGGTAACGAGCAGTACTTC CSVAGLAGNEQYF
- 14 - TRBJ2-7 TRBV12-5 TGTGCTAGTGGCATGGGGCCTAACTCCTACGAGCAGTACTTC CASGMGPNSYEQYF
- 13 TRBD1 TRBJ2-4 TRBV2 TGTGCCAGCTCTGACAGGGGTAAAAACATTCAGTACTTC CASSDRGKNIQYF
- 14 - TRBJ2-2 TRBV9 TGTGCCAGCAGCCCCGGTTGGGGAACCGGGGAGCTGTTTTTT CASSPGWGTGELFF
- 15 - TRBJ2-7 TRBV29-1 TGCAGCGTTGAATCGGGGACACGAGATTCCTACGAGCAGTACTTC CSVESGTRDSYEQYF
- 15 TRBD1 TRBJ1-6 TRBV6-1 TGTGCCAGCAGTGAAGACAGGGGGCTCAGGTCACCCCTCCACTTT CASSEDRGLRSPLHF
- 14 TRBD1 TRBJ2-5 TRBV7-2 TGTGCCAGCAGCTTGAGGGGGCGGCAAGAGACCCAGTACTTC CASSLRGRQETQYF
- 12 - TRBJ2-1 TRBV7-2 TGTGCCAGCAGCTTCGCCGGACCAGAGCAGTTCTTC CASSFAGPEQFF
- 15 - TRBJ2-1 TRBV28 TGTGCCAGCAGACAAGGCTCTCTAAGTTACAATGAGCAGTTCTTC CASRQGSLSYNEQFF
- 12 - TRBJ1-4 TRBV5-6 TGTGCCAGCAGCTTCACTAATGAAAAACTGTTTTTT CASSFTNEKLFF
- 15 TRBD2 TRBJ2-7 TRBV18 TGTGCCAGCTCACCAGGGGGGGATAGCTCCTACGAGCAGTACTTC CASSPGGDSSYEQYF
- 16 TRBD1 TRBJ1-1 TRBV28 TGTGCCAGCAGTCTCCGACAGGGGGCTTTCAACACTGAAGCTTTCTTT CASSLRQGAFNTEAFF
- 17 - TRBJ2-1 TRBV5-1 TGCGCCAGCAGCTTGTTACCTGGTTATGACAGACACAATGAGCAGTTCTTC CASSLLPGYDRHNEQFF
- 15 - TRBJ1-4 TRBV5-6 TGTGCCAGCAGCTTGGATCAGGGGAATAATGAAAAACTGTTTTTT CASSLDQGNNEKLFF
few 12 - TRBJ2-5 TRBV6-5 TGTGCCAGCAGTTACTCGCAGGGTACCCAGTACTTC CASSYSQGTQYF
- 14 - TRBJ2-3 TRBV6-4 TGTGCCAGCAGTATGGGGGGGGGCACAGATATGCAGTATTTT CASSMGGGTDMQYF
- 15 - TRBJ1-2 TRBV4-2 TGTGCCAGCAGCCAAGGGAGGGGGGTTCAGTATGGCTACACCTTC CASSQGRGVQYGYTF
- 12 - TRBJ2-7 TRBV16 TGTGCCAGCAGCCAAGTATCCTACGAGCAGTACTTC CASSQVSYEQYF
- 16 - TRBJ2-3 TRBV11-2 TGTGCCAGCAGCGATAGTCGGGGGGCGGTCACAGATACGCAGTATTTT CASSDSRGAVTDTQYF
- 13 - TRBJ1-1 TRBV29-1 TGCAGCGTTGAAGGGCAACTAAACACTGAAGCTTTCTTT CSVEGQLNTEAFF
- 17 TRBD2 TRBJ2-1 TRBV7-2 TGTGCCAGCAGCTCTCCGGGAAGGCGGGGGGGCCGAAATGAGCAGTTCTTC CASSSPGRRGGRNEQFF
- 16 TRBD1 TRBJ1-5 TRBV28 TGTGCCAGCAGTCGGGACAGAAGCTATAGCAATCAGCCCCAGCATTTT CASSRDRSYSNQPQHF
once 15 - TRBJ2-7 TRBV6-1 TGTGCCAGCACCAGAGAAGCGGAGGTCCCCTACGAGCAGTACTTC CASTREAEVPYEQYF
- 17 TRBD1 TRBJ1-5 TRBV4-2 TGTGCCAGCAGCCAAGATATCGGCGGGACAGGGAGCCAGCCCCAGCATTTT CASSQDIGGTGSQPQHF
- 14 TRBD1 TRBJ1-1 TRBV7-2 TGTGCCAGCAGACGGACAGGGCTGAACACTGAAGCTTTCTTT CASRRTGLNTEAFF
- 13 TRBD1 TRBJ2-1 TRBV10-3 TGTGCCATCAGCTCCGGGACAGTCAATGAGCAGTTCTTC CAISSGTVNEQFF
- 11 - TRBJ1-1 TRBV20-1 TGCAGTGCTAGAGGGCGGGATGAAGCTTTCTTT CSARGRDEAFF